Shown below are 16 T cell receptor beta chains from a single sample sequenced in a study of shared clonotypes between healthy human individuals. The repertoire was sequenced with immunoSEQ multiplex PCR; TCRdb's copy has only in-frame clones and lacks some. The sample comprises 2,500,000 or so clones, 85% to 95% of which are singletons, and around 0.4% rests with the top ten. The sequenced sample consisted of naive CD4+ T cells from PBMCs. Subset of the sample: CD45RA+ positively selected. Receptors were obtained from a man aged 18 to 29 in good health. Some clones in this sample may be carry-over from other donors' samples.

V gene TRBV27 combines with J gene TRBJ2-6; possible D gene TRBD1, 5 bases. The CDR3 totals 15 residues. The germline V gene has CDR1 MNHEY and CDR2 SMNVEV (reference sequence). Trimming took 6 bases from V and 0 from J, leaving 9 bases between them. DNA for the CDR3: TGTGCCAGCAGCTCCGACAGCTCTGGGGCCAACGTCCTGACTTTC. Encoded protein: CASSSDSSGANVLTF.

This chain joins TRBV6-1 and TRBJ1-3; D ambiguous. The length of the CDR3 is 12 residues. Germline V gene lookup returns CDR1 MNHNS and CDR2 SASEGT. V was shortened by 8 bases and J by 7 bases, with 12 bases between the two germline ends. The CDR3 nucleotides are TGTGCCAGCCCTTCCCCATCTAACACCATATATTTT. Amino acid sequence: CASPSPSNTIYF.

V and J are TRBV10-3 and TRBJ2-1, with 10 positions matching TRBD2. Germline values: CDR1 ENHRY, CDR2 SYGVKD. V trimming: 7 bases; J trimming: 4 bases; junction bases outside the gene matches: 7. The CDR3 is made up of 15 amino acids. Here the CDR3 reads CAITQREGGYNEQFF. In nucleotides, the CDR3 is TGTGCCATCACCCAGCGGGAGGGCGGGTACAATGAGCAGTTCTTC.

This chain joins TRBV18 and TRBJ2-2, with D perhaps TRBD1 (6 bases). V shed 6 bases and J shed 0 bases, with 8 bases lying between them. Germline CDR1 KGHSH, CDR2 LQKENI. The CDR3 contains 14 residues. Written as DNA, the CDR3 is TGTGCCAGCTCTGGGACAACGAACACCGGGGAGCTGTTTTTT. Translating gives CASSGTTNTGELFF.

Comments on this clone: At the DNA level, this CDR3 is encoded by other sequences in the same sample as well. The chain links TRBV5-6 to TRBJ2-5, with D unresolved. The CDR3 runs 12 residues. The germline V gene has CDR1 SGHDT and CDR2 YYEEEE. Trimming pared 4 bases from V and 5 bases from J, leaving 9 bases between. The CDR3 spells CASSLGVETQYF. The CDR3 bases are TGTGCCAGCAGCCTTGGGGTTGAGACCCAGTACTTC.

This chain uses TRBV7-2 with TRBJ1-5; D is undetermined. The CDR3 is made up of 15 amino acids. Germline V gene sequence: CDR1 SGHTA, CDR2 FQGNSA. V was shortened by 0 bases and J by 1 base, with 7 bases between the two germline ends. The CDR3 loop is CASSLAGVSNQPQHF. The CDR3 region has the DNA TGTGCCAGCAGCTTAGCGGGTGTAAGCAATCAGCCCCAGCATTTT.

This chain connects TRBV9 to TRBJ2-7, with TRBD2 matching 9 bases. From germline, CDR1 is SGDLS and CDR2 YYNGEE. V shed 0 bases and J 3 bases; nucleotides not matched to a gene: 4. This CDR3 is 15 amino acids long. CDR3 loop: CASSVEIAGVYEQYF. In DNA form, the CDR3 reads TGTGCCAGCAGCGTAGAAATAGCGGGAGTCTACGAGCAGTACTTC.

V usage is TRBV9 and J usage is TRBJ2-2, with 9 bases fitting TRBD1. V trimming: 3 bases; J trimming: 0 bases; junction bases outside the gene matches: 0. There are 15 residues in the CDR3. Per germline, CDR1 SGDLS and CDR2 YYNGEE. The DNA of the CDR3 is TGTGCCAGCAGCGGACAGGGGGCGAACACCGGGGAGCTGTTTTTT. Translated: CASSGQGANTGELFF.

The rearrangement joins TRBV9 to TRBJ2-5; D might be TRBD2 (5 bases). V was cut by 0 bases and J by 2 bases, with 11 bases left in between. The CDR3 spans 15 residues. Per germline, CDR1 SGDLS and CDR2 YYNGEE. Written as DNA, the CDR3 is TGTGCCAGCAGCGTAGGAGGGAGTATACAAGAGACCCAGTACTTC. Translation: CASSVGGSIQETQYF.

This chain uses TRBV19 with TRBJ2-2; 7 nucleotides agree with TRBD2. CDR3 length equals 16 residues. The V gene's germline CDR1 is LNHDA and CDR2 SQIVND (reference sequence). The V and J ends lost 10 bases and 0 bases, in that order; junction bases with no gene match: 11. Written as DNA, the CDR3 is TGTGCCACCCTAAAGATTAGCGGGCCGAACACCGGGGAGCTGTTTTTT. This encodes CATLKISGPNTGELFF.

In its sample, this clone was seen once. V is TRBV9 and J is TRBJ1-6; D remains unclear. Trimming pared 3 bases from V and 6 bases from J, leaving 16 bases between. Germline CDR1 and CDR2: SGDLS and YYNGEE. The CDR3 spans 16 residues. The CDR3 DNA sequence: TGTGCCAGCAGCGCGGAGAGAGCTAGCGGTAATTCACCCCTCCACTTT. Protein product: CASSAERASGNSPLHF.

The chain uses TRBV5-4 and TRBJ2-1; D not resolved. Trimming pared 0 bases from V and 4 bases from J, leaving 8 bases between. CDR1 and CDR2 (germline): SGHNT, YYREEE (reference sequence). The CDR3 loop spans 14 amino acids. The CDR3 sequence is CASSLAILYNEQFF. The CDR3 coding sequence is TGTGCCAGCAGCTTGGCCATCTTATACAATGAGCAGTTCTTC.

V usage is TRBV25-1 and J usage is TRBJ1-2; the D gene is possibly TRBD1 (6 bases). This CDR3 is 15 amino acids long. V dropped 1 base and J dropped 2 bases, with 11 bases sitting between them. In germline, CDR1 is MGHDK, CDR2 SYGVNS. This CDR3 is CASSEWGQGNYGYTF. CDR3 nucleotide sequence: TGTGCCAGCAGTGAATGGGGGCAGGGAAACTATGGCTACACCTTC.

V usage is TRBV7-3 and J usage is TRBJ2-2; TRBD2 agrees at 14 bases. The junction had 3 bases not matched to a gene; V was cut back by 5 bases and J by 4 bases. The CDR3 has 16 amino acids. Per germline, CDR1 SGHTA and CDR2 FQGTGA. CDR3 protein: CASSRGLAGGTGELFF. CDR3 nucleotide sequence: TGTGCCAGCAGCCGAGGACTAGCGGGAGGCACCGGGGAGCTGTTTTTT.

The chain employs TRBV6-5 and TRBJ1-4, with D possibly being TRBD1 (6 bases). CDR3 length: 14 amino acids. V shed 6 bases and J shed 4 bases, with 12 bases lying between them. Germline V CDR1 and CDR2: MNHEY, SVGAGI. Here the CDR3 DNA reads TGTGCCAGCAGAAACAGGGCCTATAATGAAAAACTGTTTTTT. This gives the protein CASRNRAYNEKLFF.

This clone was detected a few times. The chain combines TRBV5-4 with TRBJ2-2, with D possibly being TRBD1 (6 bases). V was trimmed by 6 bases and J by 2 bases, leaving 17 bases between them. CDR3 length: 16 residues. Germline CDR1 and CDR2: SGHNT and YYREEE (reference sequence). CDR3 nucleotide sequence: TGTGCCAGCAAACCATACCAGGGGTCCAACACCGGGGAGCTGTTTTTT. Translated: CASKPYQGSNTGELFF.